One and the same sample provided the 22 T cell receptor beta chains below, sequenced in a study of OX40 agonist ivuxolimab in advanced cancers. Some clones are missing from TCRdb's copy, which holds only in-frame ones; the method was immunoSEQ multiplex PCR. The data contain tens of thousands of clones, around 88% of them singletons. Here the sequenced sample was CD4+ or CD8+ T cells sorted from blood, taken in a trial of the OX40 agonist ivuxolimab. These receptors were obtained from an adult with an advanced solid tumor such as melanoma, head and neck, liver or kidney cancer.

The genes are TRBV11-2 and TRBJ2-7; D is ambiguous. The CDR3 consists of 13 residues. V was shortened by 3 bases and J by 4 bases, with 10 bases between the two germline ends. Germline-derived CDR1 and CDR2 are SGHAT and FQNNGV. The chain's CDR3 is CASSLFRVYEQYF. The DNA for the CDR3 is TGTGCCAGCAGCTTGTTTAGGGTGTACGAGCAGTACTTC.

As regards this clone: Because the CDR3's place on the DNA is in doubt, the DNA is left out and the CDR3 is given as listed by TCRdb. The chain couples TRBV12-2 to TRBJ2-3; the DNA was not compared with TRBD2, the D call given in the table. TRBV12-2 is recorded as a pseudogene. The CDR3 is 14 residues long, ends included. CDR3 residues: CASRFAGGTDTQYF.

This chain joins TRBV7-9 and TRBJ1-3, with a tentative D call TRBD1 (5 bases). Germline CDR1 and CDR2: SEHNR and FQNEAQ (reference sequence). The CDR3 is 15 residues long. V was trimmed by 8 bases and J by 0 bases, leaving 14 bases between them. The DNA of the CDR3 is TGTGCCAGCGGGGAAGCAGGGACCTCTGGAAACACCATATATTTT. It specifies CASGEAGTSGNTIYF.

The chain employs TRBV21-1 and TRBJ1-5; the table calls TRBD1, which could not be checked here. TRBV21-1 is assigned pseudogene status. The CDR3 contains 15 residues. The CDR3 spells CASNPGQGRSQPQHF. The CDR3 nucleotides read TGTGCCAGCAATCCGGGACAGGGTAGGAGTCAGCCCCAGCATTTT.

V usage is TRBV28 and J usage is TRBJ2-7; D is undetermined. This CDR3 spans 13 amino acids. CDR1 is MDHEN and CDR2 is SYDVKM in the germline V gene. V gave up 5 bases and J gave up 5 bases, with 13 bases separating them. Here the CDR3 DNA reads TGTGCCAGCAGTCCCGGGCGAGGCAACGAGCAGTACTTC. It yields the protein CASSPGRGNEQYF.

The rearrangement uses TRBV10-3 and TRBJ2-3; 7 nucleotides line up with TRBD2. The junction had 4 bases not matched to a gene; V was cut back by 3 bases and J by 4 bases. The CDR3 has 14 amino acids. Germline V gene sequence: CDR1 ENHRY, CDR2 SYGVKD. The CDR3, as DNA: TGTGCCATCAGTGAATTGGGACTACCAGATACGCAGTATTTT. Translation: CAISELGLPDTQYF.

The chain links TRBV4-1 to TRBJ1-1, with D uncertain. This CDR3 comprises 16 residues. CDR1 and CDR2 (germline): MGHRA, YSYEKL. V lost 0 bases and J lost 0, with 11 bases in between. The CDR3 here is CASSQDRALMNTEAFF. Written as DNA, the CDR3 is TGCGCCAGCAGCCAAGATCGCGCGTTAATGAACACTGAAGCTTTCTTT.

This clone was recorded once. The rearrangement joins TRBV29-1 to TRBJ2-7; 8 nucleotides line up with TRBD2. The CDR3 extends over 13 amino acids. The V gene's germline CDR1 is SQVTM and CDR2 ANQGSEA. Trimming took 1 base from V and 3 from J; bases not matched to a gene: 2. CDR3 region: CSVEGAGDYEQYF. In DNA form, the CDR3 reads TGCAGCGTTGAAGGAGCGGGAGACTACGAGCAGTACTTC.

The chain has TRBV5-6 and TRBJ1-1; no clear D gene. Between the trimmed V and J ends, which lost 4 bases and 1 base, there was a span of 8 bases. Germline CDR1 and CDR2: SGHDT and YYEEEE. This CDR3 is 13 amino acids long. The CDR3 protein is CASSRGTNTEAFF. The CDR3 nucleotides read TGTGCCAGCAGCCGAGGCACGAACACTGAAGCTTTCTTT.

The V call is TRBV5-1, the J call TRBJ2-7; no clear D gene. CDR3 length equals 12 residues. V shed 2 bases and J shed 7 bases, with 10 bases lying between them. In germline, CDR1 is SGHRS, CDR2 YFSETQ. CDR3 loop: CASSFTDLEQYF. The CDR3 nucleotides read TGCGCCAGCAGCTTCACCGACTTAGAGCAGTACTTC.

This chain uses TRBV6-5 with TRBJ2-5; D possibly corresponds to TRBD2 (6 bases). V was cut by 4 bases and J by 5 bases, with 17 bases left in between. This CDR3 comprises 15 residues. CDR1 and CDR2 from the germline V gene are MNHEY and SVGAGI. DNA for the CDR3: TGTGCCAGCAGTTCCCCCTCTCGGGAGCGGGAGACCCAGTACTTC. Translating it yields CASSSPSRERETQYF.

The chain joins TRBV27 to TRBJ2-1, with 7 bases lining up with TRBD1. This CDR3 has 11 residues. Germline CDR1 MNHEY, CDR2 SMNVEV (reference sequence). V gave up 5 bases and J gave up 15 bases; unmatched junction bases: 7. The CDR3 DNA is TGTGCCAGCAGTAGGACAGGCTCTATGTTCTTC. Translation: CASSRTGSMFF.

The chain recombines TRBV6-4 with TRBJ2-3, with 8 nucleotides matching TRBD2. V lost 0 bases and J lost 4; bases outside the gene matches: 6. Germline lookup yields CDR1 MRHNA and CDR2 SNTAGT. The CDR3 spans 16 residues. Here the CDR3 reads CASSDSRTSNADTQYF. For the CDR3, the DNA is TGTGCCAGCAGTGACTCGAGGACTAGCAATGCAGATACGCAGTATTTT.

In the case of this clone: This sample includes further DNA sequences coding for the same CDR3. J is TRBJ2-7 and V is TRBV4-2; no clear D gene. Germline V gene data show CDR1 as LGHNA and CDR2 as YNFKEQ. The CDR3 runs to 12 residues. V lost 0 bases to trimming and J lost 3 bases, with 3 bases between them. Here the CDR3 reads CASSQDSYEQYF. The CDR3 DNA follows: TGTGCCAGCAGCCAAGACAGCTACGAGCAGTACTTC.

The chain employs TRBV6-1 and TRBJ2-1; D is undetermined. Between the trimmed V and J ends, which lost 7 bases and 3 bases, there was a span of 10 bases. This CDR3 region has 13 residues. The germline V gene encodes CDR1 MNHNS and CDR2 SASEGT. In nucleotides, the CDR3 is TGTGCCAGCAACCCCATTTACTACAATGAGCAGTTCTTC. Protein: CASNPIYYNEQFF.

The chain couples TRBV6-5 to TRBJ2-7; possibly TRBD2 for D (6 bases). Looked up from germline, CDR1 is MNHEY and CDR2 is SVGAGI. V lost 2 bases and J lost 0, with 8 bases in between. The CDR3 consists of 14 residues. The CDR3 sequence is CASSYGGASYEQYF. The CDR3 region has the DNA TGTGCCAGCAGTTACGGCGGGGCCTCCTACGAGCAGTACTTC.

This chain connects TRBV30 to TRBJ2-1; TRBD1 agrees at 8 bases. The CDR3 is 15 residues long. V lost 0 bases to trimming and J lost 4 bases; unmatched junction nucleotides: 5. Germline V gene lookup returns CDR1 GTSNPN and CDR2 SVGIG (reference sequence). The CDR3 loop reads CAWSVDGTGYNEQFF. CDR3 nucleotide sequence: TGTGCCTGGAGTGTAGACGGGACAGGTTACAATGAGCAGTTCTTC.

The chain has TRBV6-1 and TRBJ2-7, with D uncertain. Germline V gene data show CDR1 as MNHNS and CDR2 as SASEGT. V was shortened by 7 bases and J by 2 bases, with 15 bases between the two germline ends. The CDR3 length is 14 residues. The CDR3 region has the DNA TGTGCCAGCACAAGTGTCCAGATGGCCTACGAGCAGTACTTC. Translation gives CASTSVQMAYEQYF.

The rearrangement joins TRBV9 to TRBJ2-3; D remains ambiguous. The CDR3 contains 15 residues. Trimming took off 0 bases at V and 5 bases at J, with 13 bases between the two ends. Germline-derived CDR1 and CDR2 are SGDLS and YYNGEE. In DNA form, the CDR3 reads TGTGCCAGCAGCGTAGGGACGGGTTTTGGAGATACGCAGTATTTT. Translating it yields CASSVGTGFGDTQYF.

The V and J genes are TRBV7-8 and TRBJ2-2; D gene ambiguous. CDR3 length: 14 residues. Germline values: CDR1 SGHVS, CDR2 FQNEAQ. Trimming shortened V by 5 bases and J by 1 base, and 8 bases separated the two germline ends. The CDR3 spells CASSPRLNTGELFF. In DNA, the CDR3 is TGTGCCAGCAGCCCGAGACTGAACACCGGGGAGCTGTTTTTT.

This clone was recorded once. The rearrangement links TRBV5-6 to TRBJ2-2, with D perhaps TRBD2 (5 bases). There are 14 residues in the CDR3. V was shortened by 1 base and J by 3 bases, with 7 bases between the two germline ends. Per the germline V gene, CDR1 is SGHDT and CDR2 is YYEEEE. CDR3 DNA sequence: TGTGCCAGCAGCTTGATCGGGGACACCGGGGAGCTGTTTTTT. Its translation: CASSLIGDTGELFF. The full variable domain, its missing parts supplied by reference TRBV5-6 and TRBJ2-2, is DAGVTQSPTHLIKTRGQQVTLRCSPKSGHDTVSWYQQALGQGPQFIFQYYEEEERQRGNFPDRFSGHQFPNYSSELNVNALLLGDSALYLCASSLIGDTGELFFGEGSRLTVL.

The rearrangement uses TRBV12-5 and TRBJ1-1, with 10 bases fitting TRBD1. The V gene end was trimmed by 5 bases and the J gene end by 4 bases; junction bases not matched to a gene: 10. The CDR3 has 16 amino acids. Germline loops: CDR1 LGHNT, CDR2 FRNRAP. DNA for the CDR3: TGTGCTAGTGGTGCCATGATCGGGACAGGGGTCACTGAAGCTTTCTTT. Residues: CASGAMIGTGVTEAFF.